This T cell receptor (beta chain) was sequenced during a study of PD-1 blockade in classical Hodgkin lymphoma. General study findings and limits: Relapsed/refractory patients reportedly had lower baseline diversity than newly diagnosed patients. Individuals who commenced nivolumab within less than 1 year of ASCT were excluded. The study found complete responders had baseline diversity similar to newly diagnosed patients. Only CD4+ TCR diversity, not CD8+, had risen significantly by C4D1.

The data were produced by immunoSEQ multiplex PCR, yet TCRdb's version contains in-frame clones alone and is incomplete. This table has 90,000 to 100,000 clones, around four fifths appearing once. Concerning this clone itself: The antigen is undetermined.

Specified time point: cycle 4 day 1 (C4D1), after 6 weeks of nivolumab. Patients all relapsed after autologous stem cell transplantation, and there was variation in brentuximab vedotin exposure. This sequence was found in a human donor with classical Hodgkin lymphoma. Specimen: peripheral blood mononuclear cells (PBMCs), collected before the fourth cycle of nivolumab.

This chain's CDR3 is CASSFSSGQGTYTIYF. In DNA form, the CDR3 reads TGTGCCAGCAGCTTCTCCTCGGGACAGGGGACGTACACCATATATTTT. The V gene is TRBV11-2, the J gene TRBJ1-3; 10 bases fit TRBD1. Germline values: CDR1 SGHAT, CDR2 FQNNGV. The CDR3 is made up of 16 amino acids. The V segment lost 3 bases and the J segment 8 bases; nucleotides outside the gene matches: 10.